This is a list of T cell receptor beta chains from one sample in a study of blood T cell repertoires in COVID-19. Assay used: immunoSEQ multiplex PCR; TCRdb lists only in-frame clones, some missing. The sample shows over 45,000 clones, 73% of them seen only once. The sample taken for sequencing was peripheral blood. Receptors originate from a woman in her 50s with active or convalescent COVID-19. CDR3s include the opening cysteine and the closing phenylalanine or tryptophan. The order of the fields is J gene, D gene, V gene, clone size, CDR3 DNA, CDR3 protein. D genes are given only for firm matches. The size field is filled for only some rows; it gives once, few, many or a size class.

TRBJ2-7,.,TRBV5-6,.,TGTGCCAGCAGCTTAATAGGCGGGACGGGCTACGAGCAGTACTTC,CASSLIGGTGYEQYF
TRBJ2-4,.,TRBV10-1,.,TGCGCCAGCAGTGAAGGACGGGGGGCCAAAAACATTCAGTACTTC,CASSEGRGAKNIQYF
TRBJ1-2,.,TRBV6-4,.,TGTGCCAGCAGTGACTCCGCCAGGGTGGGTGGCTACACCTTC,CASSDSARVGGYTF
TRBJ1-1,TRBD1,TRBV5-1,.,TGCGCCAGCAGTTTGACAGGGGATAGAGAAGCTTTCTTT,CASSLTGDREAFF
TRBJ1-5,TRBD1,TRBV19,.,TGTGCCAGTAGTTTCTCTACGGTGGGACAGCCCAACGGCAATCAGCCCCAGCATTTT,CASSFSTVGQPNGNQPQHF
TRBJ2-7,TRBD2,TRBV19,.,TGTGCCAGTAGTAGGGTCCTGGGGAGCGGGATCGAAACCTACGAGCAGTACTTC,CASSRVLGSGIETYEQYF
TRBJ2-2,.,TRBV6-5,.,TGTGCCAGCAGTTACTCGAGAAACACCGGGGAGCTGTTTTTT,CASSYSRNTGELFF
TRBJ1-5,.,TRBV28,few,TGTGCCAGCAGCTCGGGAACGGGGGGCGCTGGTCAGCCCCAGCATTTT,CASSSGTGGAGQPQHF
TRBJ1-1,.,TRBV12-3/TRBV12-4,.,TGTGCCAGTTCCAGAGGGACTGAAGCTTTCTTT,CASSRGTEAFF
TRBJ1-6,TRBD1,TRBV2,few,TGTGCCAGCAGTAAGGACAGGAATAATTCACCCCTCCACTTT,CASSKDRNNSPLHF
TRBJ1-1,.,TRBV5-4,.,TGTGCCAGCAGCCCGGGGGGGGTAGTCACTGAAGCTTTCTTT,CASSPGGVVTEAFF
TRBJ2-7,TRBD1,TRBV4-2,few,TGTGCCAGCAGCCAAGGGACGACAGGGATCGGCTACGAGCAGTACTTC,CASSQGTTGIGYEQYF
TRBJ2-5,TRBD2,TRBV9,few,TGTGCCAGCAGCGTAGGGGCGGGAGGGGGCCAAGAGACCCAGTACTTC,CASSVGAGGGQETQYF
TRBJ1-2,.,TRBV4-2,few,TGTGCCAGCAGCCATCAGGCGTCCGGAGGCTACACCTTC,CASSHQASGGYTF
TRBJ2-3,.,TRBV11-2,.,TGTGCCAGCAGCTTAGAGGGGGCCGATACGCAGTATTTT,CASSLEGADTQYF
TRBJ2-5,TRBD1,TRBV3-1/TRBV3-2,.,TGTGCCAGCAGCCGGACAGGAGTTCAAGAGACCCAGTACTTC,CASSRTGVQETQYF
TRBJ2-1,TRBD2,TRBV4-1,.,TGCGCCAGCAGCCAAGCGGCTAGCGGGAGGTACAATGAGCAGTTCTTC,CASSQAASGRYNEQFF
TRBJ2-2,TRBD1,TRBV13,few,TGTGCCAGCAGCTTCCCCCCCGGACAGGGAACCGGGGAGCTGTTTTTT,CASSFPPGQGTGELFF
TRBJ2-2,.,TRBV4-1,.,TGCGCCAGCAGCCCGGTTGCGTCCGGGGAGCTGTTTTTT,CASSPVASGELFF
TRBJ1-6,TRBD1,TRBV28,.,TGTGCCAGCAGGGGGGACAGGGCGAATTCACCCCTCCACTTT,CASRGDRANSPLHF
TRBJ2-2,.,TRBV2,medium-sized,TGTGCCAGCGACCCGTCGGGAACCGGGGAGCTGTTTTTT,CASDPSGTGELFF
TRBJ2-3,.,TRBV7-2,.,TGTGCCAGCAGCCCTTACGGAGATACGCAGTATTTT,CASSPYGDTQYF
TRBJ1-6,.,TRBV28,once,TGTGCCAGCAGTTTGTCTACCATTTCACCCCTCCACTTT,CASSLSTISPLHF